Listed here is a single TCR beta chain. The antigen remains undetermined. The data were taken from a study of T cell responses to AZD1222 COVID-19 vaccine. Overall study: Some second doses came at about 4 weeks and others at about 12 weeks; these were pooled. Study conclusions and caveats: White British people made up most donors, females outnumbered males, and clonal diversity was possibly underestimated. Rises in breadth and depth of Spike-specific TCRs came after two AZD1222 doses. Baseline seropositivity characterized only a handful of AZD1222 recipients.

Produced via immunoSEQ multiplex PCR; TCRdb's table is partial and in-frame only. This table has more than 100,000 clones, less than 90% appearing once. Material: peripheral blood, obtained on day 0 of AZD1222 vaccination. The clonotype was recovered from an adult in good health.

The CDR3 region is CASRLPGVDSPLHF. The DNA for the CDR3 is TGTGCCAGCAGACTCCCGGGGGTTGATTCACCCCTCCACTTT. This chain joins TRBV28 and TRBJ1-6; D might be TRBD1 (5 bases). CDR3 length: 14 amino acids. Germline-derived CDR1 and CDR2 are MDHEN and SYDVKM. The germline V and J ends were trimmed by 6 bases and 8 bases, with 14 bases remaining between them.